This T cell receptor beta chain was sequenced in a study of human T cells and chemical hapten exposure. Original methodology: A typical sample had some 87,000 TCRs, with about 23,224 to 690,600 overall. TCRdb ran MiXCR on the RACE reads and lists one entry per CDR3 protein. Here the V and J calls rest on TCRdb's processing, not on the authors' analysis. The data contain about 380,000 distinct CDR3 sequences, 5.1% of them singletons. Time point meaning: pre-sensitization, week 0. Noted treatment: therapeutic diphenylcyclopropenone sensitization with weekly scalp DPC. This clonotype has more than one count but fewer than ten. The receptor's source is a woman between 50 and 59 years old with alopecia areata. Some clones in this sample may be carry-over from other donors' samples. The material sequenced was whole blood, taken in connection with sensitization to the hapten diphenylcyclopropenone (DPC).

CDR3 nucleotide sequence: TGTGCCAGCAGAACAGGTCGTCCCAATGAAAAACTGTTTTTT. It is translated as CASRTGRPNEKLFF. The chain recombines TRBV7-8 with TRBJ1-4; a possible D gene is TRBD1 (5 bases). This CDR3 has 14 amino acids. The germline V gene encodes CDR1 SGHVS and CDR2 FQNEAQ. The ends were cut back, 6 bases at V and 5 bases at J, with 13 bases in the middle.